This T cell receptor beta chain was obtained from a study of T cell responses to AZD1222 COVID-19 vaccine. General study points: Of spike-specific TCRs, nearly half reportedly target regions left unmutated in variants. The span of vaccine-associated CD4 TCRs extended across spike, with dominance at 160-218 and 743-854.

Regarding this clone: The antigen is unknown.

CDR1 is MNHNS and CDR2 is SASEGT in the germline V gene. CDR3 size: 13 residues. Trimming removed 1 base from V and 9 bases from J, with 10 bases in between. The method was immunoSEQ multiplex PCR; TCRdb's version includes in-frame clones alone and lacks a portion of them. The sample records roughly 70,000 clones, about four fifths being singletons. This sequence was found in an adult in good health. This sample comprised peripheral blood, obtained on day 0 of AZD1222 vaccination. The chain joins TRBV6-1 to TRBJ1-5; D unclear. The CDR3 DNA follows: TGTGCCAGCAGTGAAGGGCATGGAGGGCCCCAGCATTTT. This codes for CASSEGHGGPQHF.